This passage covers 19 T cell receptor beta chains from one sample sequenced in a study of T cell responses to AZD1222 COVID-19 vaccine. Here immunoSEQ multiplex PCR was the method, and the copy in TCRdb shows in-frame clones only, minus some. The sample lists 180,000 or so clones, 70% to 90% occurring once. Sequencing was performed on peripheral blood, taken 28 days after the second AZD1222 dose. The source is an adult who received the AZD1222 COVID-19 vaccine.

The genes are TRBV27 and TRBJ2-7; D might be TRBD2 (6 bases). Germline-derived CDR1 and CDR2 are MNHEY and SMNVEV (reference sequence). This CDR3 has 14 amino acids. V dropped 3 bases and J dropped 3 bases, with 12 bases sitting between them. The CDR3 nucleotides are TGTGCCAGCAGTTTTTCGGGAGTGGGCTACGAGCAGTACTTC. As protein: CASSFSGVGYEQYF.

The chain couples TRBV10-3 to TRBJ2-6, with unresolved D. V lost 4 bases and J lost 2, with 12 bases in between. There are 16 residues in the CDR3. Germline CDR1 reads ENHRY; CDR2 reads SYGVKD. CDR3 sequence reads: CAISVTGTTGANVLTF. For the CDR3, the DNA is TGTGCCATCAGTGTCACTGGCACCACTGGGGCCAACGTCCTGACTTTC.

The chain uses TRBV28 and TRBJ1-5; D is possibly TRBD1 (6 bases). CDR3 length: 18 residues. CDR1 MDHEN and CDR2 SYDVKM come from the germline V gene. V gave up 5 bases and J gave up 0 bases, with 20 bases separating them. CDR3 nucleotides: TGTGCCAGCAGTCTTATTTTAGAACAGGGCTCTAGCAATCAGCCCCAGCATTTT. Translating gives CASSLILEQGSSNQPQHF.

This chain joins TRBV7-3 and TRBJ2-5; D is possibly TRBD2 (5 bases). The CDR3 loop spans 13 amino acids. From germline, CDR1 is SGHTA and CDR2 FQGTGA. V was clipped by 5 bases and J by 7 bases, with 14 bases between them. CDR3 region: CASSGLREGTQYF. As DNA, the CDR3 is TGTGCCAGCAGCGGACTTCGCGAAGGGACCCAGTACTTC.

In DNA form, the CDR3 reads TGTGCCAGCAGCGATCGCGGGAGGGTGAGGAAAGATACGCAGTATTTT. It specifies CASSDRGRVRKDTQYF. The V and J genes are TRBV9 and TRBJ2-3; 9 nucleotides align to TRBD2. Germline CDR1 and CDR2: SGDLS and YYNGEE. This CDR3 is 16 amino acids long. After removal of 3 bases from V and 5 bases from J, the junction contained 10 bases not matched to a gene.

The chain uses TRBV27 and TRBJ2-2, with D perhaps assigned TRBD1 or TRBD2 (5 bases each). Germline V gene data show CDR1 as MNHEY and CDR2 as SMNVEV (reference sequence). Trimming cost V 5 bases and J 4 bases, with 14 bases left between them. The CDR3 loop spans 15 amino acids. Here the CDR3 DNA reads TGTGCCAGCAGTCCCCCCCGGGGCACCACCGGGGAGCTGTTTTTT. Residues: CASSPPRGTTGELFF.

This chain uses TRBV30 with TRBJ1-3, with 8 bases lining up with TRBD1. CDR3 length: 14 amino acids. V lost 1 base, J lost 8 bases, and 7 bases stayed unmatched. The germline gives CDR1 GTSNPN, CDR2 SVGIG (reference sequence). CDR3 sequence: CAWSGSPTGDTIYF. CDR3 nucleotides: TGTGCCTGGAGTGGCTCTCCGACAGGGGACACCATATATTTT.

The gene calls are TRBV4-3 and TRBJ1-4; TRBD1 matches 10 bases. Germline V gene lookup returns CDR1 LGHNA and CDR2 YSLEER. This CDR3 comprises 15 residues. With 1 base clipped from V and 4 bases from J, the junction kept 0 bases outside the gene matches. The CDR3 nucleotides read TGCGCCAGCAGCCAAGGGGACAGGGGTAATGAAAAACTGTTTTTT. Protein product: CASSQGDRGNEKLFF.

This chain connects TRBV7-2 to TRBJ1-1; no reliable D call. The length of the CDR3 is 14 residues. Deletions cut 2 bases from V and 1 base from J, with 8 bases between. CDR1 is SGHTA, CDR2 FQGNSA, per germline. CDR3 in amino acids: CASSLNRRNTEAFF. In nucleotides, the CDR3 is TGTGCCAGCAGCTTAAACAGACGGAACACTGAAGCTTTCTTT.

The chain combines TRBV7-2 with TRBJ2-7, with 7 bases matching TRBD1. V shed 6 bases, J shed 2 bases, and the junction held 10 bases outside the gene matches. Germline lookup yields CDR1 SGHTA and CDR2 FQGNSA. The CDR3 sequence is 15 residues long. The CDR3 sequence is CASSFASGTAYEQYF. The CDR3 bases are TGTGCCAGCAGTTTCGCTTCCGGGACAGCCTACGAGCAGTACTTC.

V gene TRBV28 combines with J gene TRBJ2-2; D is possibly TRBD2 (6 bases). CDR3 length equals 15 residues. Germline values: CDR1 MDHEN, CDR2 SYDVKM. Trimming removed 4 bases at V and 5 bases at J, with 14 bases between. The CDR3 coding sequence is TGTGCCAGCAGTTCGGAGGGGCGCGTTACCGGGGAGCTGTTTTTT. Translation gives CASSSEGRVTGELFF.

CDR3 DNA sequence: TGTGCCAGCAGCTCCCCCAGCCAAGAGACCCAGTACTTC. Translation gives CASSSPSQETQYF. The rearrangement links TRBV7-2 to TRBJ2-5; D call uncertain. In germline, CDR1 is SGHTA, CDR2 FQGNSA. The V and J ends lost 4 bases and 1 base respectively, with 7 bases between them. The CDR3 spans 13 residues.

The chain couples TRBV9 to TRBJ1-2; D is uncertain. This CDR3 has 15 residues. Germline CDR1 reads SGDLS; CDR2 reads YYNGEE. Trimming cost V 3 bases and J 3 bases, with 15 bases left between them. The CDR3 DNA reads TGTGCCAGCAGCGGGGGTCCCCAAGGGCACTATGGCTACACCTTC. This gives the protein CASSGGPQGHYGYTF.

Here the CDR3 reads CASSQVWTGTSGFYEQFF. Here the CDR3 DNA reads TGTGCCAGCAGCCAAGTCTGGACCGGGACTAGCGGGTTTTATGAGCAGTTCTTC. The chain combines TRBV14 with TRBJ2-1; 12 nucleotides line up with TRBD2. The germline V gene encodes CDR1 SGHDN and CDR2 FVKESK. Unmatched junction bases numbered 12, after V lost 1 base and J lost 8 bases. The CDR3 loop spans 18 amino acids.

Here the CDR3 reads CASSLQVSSIYSGANVLTF. The CDR3 DNA reads as TGTGCCAGCAGCTTACAGGTTTCATCCATTTACTCTGGGGCCAACGTCCTGACTTTC. The chain carries TRBV5-6 and TRBJ2-6, with D maybe TRBD1 (5 bases). Germline V gene lookup returns CDR1 SGHDT and CDR2 YYEEEE. Trimming cost V 2 bases and J 0 bases, with 18 bases left between them. This CDR3 has 19 residues. The full variable domain, with the rest looked up from reference TRBV5-6 and TRBJ2-6, is DAGVTQSPTHLIKTRGQQVTLRCSPKSGHDTVSWYQQALGQGPQFIFQYYEEEERQRGNFPDRFSGHQFPNYSSELNVNALLLGDSALYLCASSLQVSSIYSGANVLTFGAGSRLTVL.

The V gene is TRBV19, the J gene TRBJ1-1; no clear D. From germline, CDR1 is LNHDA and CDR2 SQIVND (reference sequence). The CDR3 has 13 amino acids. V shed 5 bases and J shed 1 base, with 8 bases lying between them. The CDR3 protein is CASSLGRNTEAFF. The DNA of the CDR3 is TGTGCCAGTAGTTTGGGCAGGAACACTGAAGCTTTCTTT.

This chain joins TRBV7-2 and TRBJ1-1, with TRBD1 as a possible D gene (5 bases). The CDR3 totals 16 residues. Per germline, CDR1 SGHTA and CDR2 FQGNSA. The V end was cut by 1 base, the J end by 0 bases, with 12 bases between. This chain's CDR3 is CASSLVPGRLNTEAFF. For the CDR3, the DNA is TGTGCCAGCAGCTTAGTTCCAGGGCGGTTGAACACTGAAGCTTTCTTT. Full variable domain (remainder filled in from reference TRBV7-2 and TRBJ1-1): GAGVSQSPSNKVTEKGKDVELRCDPISGHTALYWYRQSLGQGLEFLIYFQGNSAPDKSGLPSDRFSAERTGGSVSTLTIQRTQQEDSAVYLCASSLVPGRLNTEAFFGQGTRLTVV.

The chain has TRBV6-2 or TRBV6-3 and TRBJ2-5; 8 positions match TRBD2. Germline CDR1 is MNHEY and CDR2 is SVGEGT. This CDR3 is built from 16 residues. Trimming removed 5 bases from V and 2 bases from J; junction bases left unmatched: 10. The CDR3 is CASSAPGGPKQETQYF. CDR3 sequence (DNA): TGTGCCAGCAGTGCGCCGGGGGGGCCGAAACAAGAGACCCAGTACTTC.

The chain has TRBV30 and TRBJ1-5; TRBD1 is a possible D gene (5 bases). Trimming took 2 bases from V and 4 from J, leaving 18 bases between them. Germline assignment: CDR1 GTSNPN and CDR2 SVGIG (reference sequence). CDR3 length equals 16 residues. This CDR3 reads CAWSKSGAANNQPQHF. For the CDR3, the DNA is TGTGCCTGGAGTAAAAGCGGGGCAGCAAATAATCAGCCCCAGCATTTT. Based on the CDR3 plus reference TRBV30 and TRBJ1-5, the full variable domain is SQTIHQWPATLVQPVGSPLSLECTVEGTSNPNLYWYRQAAGRGLQLLFYSVGIGQISSEVPQNLSASRPQDRQFILSSKKLLLSDSGFYLCAWSKSGAANNQPQHFGDGTRLSIL.